The T cell receptor beta chain described here comes from a study of cytomegalovirus exposure and HLA in healthy donors. This CDR3 has 16 residues. CDR1 is SGHRS, CDR2 YFSETQ, per germline. V lost 0 bases and J lost 4; bases outside the gene matches: 7. Findings of the study overall: Some segments of the V type, notably TRBV6-2 and TRBV6-3, were excluded as indistinguishable. A later analysis found that most CMV-associated TCR beta chains appeared HLA-restricted.

This clone came up a few times. The antigen remains undetermined. Primers included in the PCR were 60 Vbeta and 13 Jbeta primers. The table came from immunoSEQ multiplex PCR; TCRdb's copy has only in-frame clones and leaves some out. The table includes 130,000 or so clones, around 8.5% detected once. This sequence joins TRBV5-1 and TRBJ2-3, with 8 bases aligning to TRBD1. Material: PBMCs. The clonotype was recovered from a man aged 35-49 years in good health and CMV-seronegative. CDR3 region: CASSLAVDRVADTQYF. The CDR3 DNA reads as TGCGCCAGCAGCTTGGCAGTGGACAGGGTTGCAGATACGCAGTATTTT.